The table lists the clone carrying this TCR beta chain with a count of one. This entry comes from a study of blood T cell repertoires in COVID-19. Overall study: The United States, Italy and Spain were the sources of the acute and convalescent COVID-19 samples. From T cells, B-cell-depleted T cells, or PBMCs came the material, which was cDNA or gDNA.

V was shortened by 1 base and J by 1 base, with 9 bases between the two germline ends. The CDR3 has 14 amino acids. From germline, CDR1 is SGHRS and CDR2 YFSETQ. Seattle cases were enrolled at active infection and followed longitudinally. In the original processing: It was from reference gene primer amplification that nucleated cell counts were estimated. The data were produced by immunoSEQ multiplex PCR, yet TCRdb's version contains in-frame clones alone and is incomplete. The DNA was the basis for D and trimming; V, J and clone size are from that table. In the table there are approximately 390,000 clones, approximately 89% of which are singletons.

The sample taken for sequencing was peripheral blood. The chain uses TRBV5-1 and TRBJ2-7, with D uncertain. The source of this sequence is a woman aged 60-75 years with COVID-19, enrolled during active disease. CDR3 sequence (DNA): TGCGCCAGCAGCTTGTATCACGGGTCCTACGAGCAGTACTTC. Its translation is CASSLYHGSYEQYF.